Shown below are 17 T cell receptor beta chains from a single sample sequenced in a study of early T cells in non-severe SARS-CoV-2 infection. TCRdb used MiXCR to reprocess the 5' RACE reads, holding one entry per CDR3 protein. The table lists tens of thousands of distinct CDR3 sequences, approximately 17% of them singletons. The specimen comprised whole blood, sampled at baseline. All receptors derive from an adult who was a healthcare worker with PCR-confirmed SARS-CoV-2 infection or an uninfected control (not recorded which).

This clonotype has just a few counts. The CDR3 sequence: CSVVTGGDFNQPQHF. CDR3 sequence (DNA): TGCAGCGTTGTAACTGGCGGGGACTTCAATCAGCCCCAGCATTTT. The genes are TRBV29-1 and TRBJ1-5, with D possibly TRBD1 on 5 matching bases. The length of the CDR3 is 15 residues. Trimming shortened V by 4 bases and J by 3 bases, and 16 bases separated the two germline ends. The germline CDR1 and CDR2 sequences are SQVTM and ANQGSEA.

This clonotype was detected a few times. The chain carries TRBV4-2 and TRBJ1-5; D not certain. The ends were cut back, 0 bases at V and 7 bases at J, with 19 bases in the middle. Germline values: CDR1 LGHNA, CDR2 YNFKEQ. This CDR3 comprises 17 residues. The CDR3 DNA sequence: TGTGCCAGCAGCCAAGAAAACGCTGGGAGATTAGGGCAGCCCCAGCATTTT. Its translation: CASSQENAGRLGQPQHF.

The J gene is TRBJ2-5, the V gene TRBV7-8; possibly TRBD1 for D (6 bases). This CDR3 region has 15 residues. Germline CDR1 and CDR2: SGHVS and FQNEAQ. Trimming removed 5 bases at V and 1 base at J, with 14 bases between. The CDR3 protein is CASSPHPGAQETQYF. CDR3 DNA: TGTGCCAGCAGCCCGCATCCAGGGGCCCAAGAGACCCAGTACTTC.

This clonotype was counted between two and nine times. The chain combines TRBV5-4 with TRBJ2-4; D is ambiguous. This CDR3 has 15 amino acids. Trimming removed 0 bases at V and 3 bases at J, with 10 bases between. Germline CDR1 and CDR2: SGHNT and YYREEE (reference sequence). CDR3 region: CASSLDQGGKNIQYF. Here the CDR3 DNA reads TGTGCCAGCAGCTTGGACCAAGGCGGCAAAAACATTCAGTACTTC.

This clonotype was detected many times. The chain uses TRBV4-1 and TRBJ1-3; D unresolved. The ends were cut back, 0 bases at V and 9 bases at J, with 15 bases in the middle. Per the germline V gene, CDR1 is MGHRA and CDR2 is YSYEKL. The CDR3 spans 15 residues. CDR3: CASSQDPRTSPTIYF. CDR3 nucleotides: TGCGCCAGCAGCCAAGACCCCAGGACTTCACCCACCATATATTTT.

Here the CDR3 reads CASSAGHRYEQYF. Here the CDR3 DNA reads TGTGCCAGCAGTGCGGGGCATCGTTACGAGCAGTACTTC. The rearrangement uses TRBV2 and TRBJ2-7; perhaps D is TRBD1 or TRBD2 (5 bases each). In germline, CDR1 is SNHLY, CDR2 FYNNEI. Trimming stripped 4 bases from V and 4 bases from J, with 11 bases between. The CDR3 totals 13 residues.

This clonotype was counted many times. The rearrangement links TRBV28 to TRBJ2-1, with 10 bases fitting TRBD2. V dropped 6 bases and J dropped 7; count of bases not matched to a gene: 9. CDR1 MDHEN and CDR2 SYDVKM come from the germline V gene. This CDR3 is built from 15 residues. The CDR3 nucleotides read TGTGCCAGCAGGGGACAACTAGCGGGATTGAATGAGCAGTTCTTC. Protein sequence: CASRGQLAGLNEQFF.

A few counts support this clonotype. This chain links TRBV28 with TRBJ2-5, with D possibly matching TRBD2 (6 bases). With 6 bases removed from V and 2 bases from J, the gap between germline ends came to 13 bases. The germline V gene has CDR1 MDHEN and CDR2 SYDVKM. The CDR3 runs to 14 residues. CDR3 coding DNA: TGTGCCAGCAGACCCGGGACTGCTCAAGAGACCCAGTACTTC. This translates into CASRPGTAQETQYF.

This clonotype turned up a few times. CDR3 protein: CASSPIEVGVYEQYF. In DNA, the CDR3 is TGCGCCAGCAGCCCTATTGAGGTCGGAGTTTACGAGCAGTACTTC. This chain uses TRBV4-1 with TRBJ2-7, with unresolved D. V was trimmed by 4 bases and J by 4 bases, leaving 17 bases between them. This CDR3 region has 15 residues. Germline values: CDR1 MGHRA, CDR2 YSYEKL.

This clonotype was seen more than once but under ten times. The chain carries TRBV12-3 or TRBV12-4 and TRBJ2-3; a possible D gene is TRBD2 (5 bases). There are 14 residues in the CDR3. Trimming took off 7 bases at V and 5 bases at J, with 16 bases between the two ends. CDR3 nucleotide sequence: TGTGCCAGCAACCCTAGCTGCAAGCGAGATACGCAGTATTTT. This sequence encodes CASNPSCKRDTQYF.

This clonotype was detected many times. The V call is TRBV7-9, the J call TRBJ2-2, with 7 bases aligning to TRBD2. Unmatched junction bases numbered 4, after V lost 2 bases and J lost 4 bases. CDR3 length: 15 amino acids. The germline V gene encodes CDR1 SEHNR and CDR2 FQNEAQ (reference sequence). The CDR3 nucleotides are TGTGCCAGCAGCTTAAGCGGGACGGGCACCGGGGAGCTGTTTTTT. Translating gives CASSLSGTGTGELFF.

This clonotype was seen only a few times. V gene TRBV7-9 combines with J gene TRBJ2-2; TRBD1 is a possible D gene (6 bases). Germline loops: CDR1 SEHNR, CDR2 FQNEAQ (reference sequence). V was pared by 5 bases and J by 4 bases, with 20 bases between. CDR3 length equals 17 residues. The CDR3 coding sequence is TGTGCCAGCAGCACTCCCTGGACAGACCTTCGCACCGGGGAGCTGTTTTTT. This encodes CASSTPWTDLRTGELFF.

The genes are TRBV5-1 and TRBJ2-7, with a weak D call TRBD2 (6 bases). CDR3 length equals 14 residues. The V end was cut by 3 bases, the J end by 6 bases, with 16 bases between. Germline V gene data show CDR1 as SGHRS and CDR2 as YFSETQ. CDR3 in amino acids: CASSSGTAKAEQYF. In DNA, the CDR3 is TGCGCCAGCAGCTCCGGGACTGCTAAAGCCGAGCAGTACTTC. The whole variable domain, remainder taken from reference TRBV5-1 and TRBJ2-7, is KAGVTQTPRYLIKTRGQQVTLSCSPISGHRSVSWYQQTPGQGLQFLFEYFSETQRNKGNFPGRFSGRQFSNSRSEMNVSTLELGDSALYLCASSSGTAKAEQYFGPGTRLTVT.

The V and J genes are TRBV24-1 and TRBJ2-1; possible D gene TRBD2, 5 bases. Trimming took 5 bases from V and 5 from J, leaving 12 bases between them. CDR1 is KGHDR and CDR2 is SFDVKD in the germline V gene. The CDR3 has 14 amino acids. CDR3 nucleotides: TGTGCCACCAGTGTGGCGGGCAAGAACAATGAGCAGTTCTTC. As protein: CATSVAGKNNEQFF.

The chain is built from TRBV12-3 or TRBV12-4 and TRBJ2-5; 8 bases match TRBD1. V shed 6 bases, J shed 4 bases, and the junction held 1 base outside the gene matches. CDR3 length: 12 residues. CDR3 amino acids: CASRQGAETQYF. CDR3 nucleotide sequence: TGTGCCAGCAGGCAGGGGGCAGAGACCCAGTACTTC.

This clonotype was seen a few times. The CDR3, as DNA: TGTGCCAGCAGCCCTAGGGACAGGGGGTTCGTTGCAGATACGCAGTATTTT. It yields the protein CASSPRDRGFVADTQYF. J is TRBJ2-3 and V is TRBV9; 11 bases map to TRBD1. Per germline, CDR1 SGDLS and CDR2 YYNGEE. The CDR3 is made up of 17 amino acids. The J segment lost 4 bases and the V segment lost 4 bases, leaving 11 bases of the junction unmatched.

This clonotype was counted only a few times. This chain's CDR3 is CATSRSGNTGELFF. The CDR3 DNA is TGTGCCACTTCCCGGTCCGGGAACACCGGGGAGCTGTTTTTT. The chain has TRBV24-1 and TRBJ2-2; no clear D. Looked up from germline, CDR1 is KGHDR and CDR2 is SFDVKD. The germline V and J ends were trimmed by 10 bases and 1 base, with 12 bases remaining between them. The CDR3 is made up of 14 amino acids.